The clone carrying this TCR beta chain was observed a few times. These data are taken from a study of early T cells in non-severe SARS-CoV-2 infection. Researchers attached unique molecular identifiers to individual cDNA molecules. TCRdb re-called the 5' RACE reads through MiXCR, storing one row per CDR3 protein. The sample lists more than 20,000 distinct CDR3 sequences, 4% occurring once. V lost 5 bases, J lost 1 base, and 4 bases stayed unmatched. The germline V gene encodes CDR1 SGHAT and CDR2 FQNNGV. The CDR3 spans 15 residues. The chain uses TRBV11-2 and TRBJ2-5; 10 bases fit TRBD2. The specimen was whole blood. The TCR originated in an adult who was a healthcare worker with PCR-confirmed SARS-CoV-2 infection or an uninfected control (not recorded which). CDR3 region: CASSQGLAAQETQYF. In DNA form, the CDR3 reads TGTGCCAGCAGCCAAGGACTAGCGGCCCAAGAGACCCAGTACTTC.